These 3 T cell receptor beta chains share one sample of origin, sequenced in a study of shared clonotypes between healthy human individuals. Profiled with immunoSEQ multiplex PCR; TCRdb holds only in-frame clones, not every one. The table has 2,500,000 or so clones, more than 90% seen once; the top ten hold about 0.13%. Sequencing input: naive CD4+ T cells sorted from blood. Subset given: CD45RA+ positively selected. Receptors were obtained from a young man in good health.

This clone was picked up one time. The genes are TRBV11-2 and TRBJ1-2; D remains ambiguous. Germline-derived CDR1 and CDR2 are SGHAT and FQNNGV. Deletions cut 1 base from V and 2 bases from J, with 5 bases between. The CDR3 is 13 amino acids. The CDR3 nucleotides are TGTGCCAGCAGCTTAGCGGAAAACTATGGCTACACCTTC. It is translated as CASSLAENYGYTF. Full variable domain (rest looked up from reference TRBV11-2 and TRBJ1-2): EAGVAQSPRYKIIEKRQSVAFWCNPISGHATLYWYQQILGQGPKLLIQFQNNGVVDDSQLPKDRFSAERLKGVDSTLKIQPAKLEDSAVYLCASSLAENYGYTFGSGTRLTVV.

The CDR3 bases are TGTGCCAGCAGTGAAGCGGACGTGAGGGATCGCAATCAGCCCCAGCATTTT. This codes for CASSEADVRDRNQPQHF. This chain connects TRBV2 to TRBJ1-5; D unresolved. V was clipped by 0 bases and J by 2 bases, with 14 bases between them. The CDR3 runs to 17 residues. Germline-derived CDR1 and CDR2 are SNHLY and FYNNEI.

The table lists this clone with a count of one. The V and J genes are TRBV7-9 and TRBJ2-5, with 13 bases lining up with TRBD2. CDR1 and CDR2 (germline): SEHNR, FQNEAQ (reference sequence). The CDR3 has 15 residues. Trimming took 6 bases from V and 6 from J; bases not matched to a gene: 7. CDR3 amino acids: CASSPGLAGEQTQYF. In DNA form, the CDR3 reads TGTGCCAGCAGTCCAGGACTAGCGGGGGAGCAGACCCAGTACTTC.